The 25 T cell receptor beta chains below all came from one sample that was sequenced in a study of shared clonotypes between healthy human individuals (dated by TCRdb to the early 2020s). Library generation was performed with the immunoSEQ multiplex PCR assay. In TCRdb, the immuneACCESS table is reduced to in-frame sequences with V and J assigned. These tables do not hold every clone; where another copy was compared, an unresolved V gene accounts for under half, and the others remain unexplained. Recorded for this sample are 2 million to 2.5 million clones; 90% to 96% of them occurred a single time. More than 0.1% of the sample is taken by the ten largest. The sequencing sample was made of naive CD4+ T cells sorted from blood. The sample's cell subset or site label is to be understood as: CD45RA+ positively selected. The receptors originated from a young man in good health.

The chain recombines TRBV9 with TRBJ2-3, with TRBD2 matching over 9 bases. Germline values: CDR1 SGDLS, CDR2 YYNGEE. V shed 4 bases, J shed 1 base, and the junction held 13 bases outside the gene matches. CDR3 size: 18 residues. The CDR3 nucleotides are TGTGCCAGCAGCTACCAGGGGATGCGGACTAGCGGCACAGATACGCAGTATTTT. Amino acid sequence: CASSYQGMRTSGTDTQYF.

The rearrangement joins TRBV11-2 to TRBJ1-2; D might be TRBD1 (5 bases). This CDR3 region has 15 residues. Trimming took off 3 bases at V and 3 bases at J, with 14 bases between the two ends. Germline assignment: CDR1 SGHAT and CDR2 FQNNGV. CDR3 DNA: TGTGCCAGCAGCTTGTGGGCAGGAGGGGACTATGGCTACACCTTC. Protein: CASSLWAGGDYGYTF.

The gene calls are TRBV12-5 and TRBJ1-6; D not certain. Looked up from germline, CDR1 is LGHNT and CDR2 is FRNRAP. The CDR3 has 13 amino acids. Trimming left V 6 bases short and J 10 bases short, with 13 bases between. The CDR3 here is CASGDPVGSPLHF. CDR3 coding DNA: TGTGCTAGTGGGGACCCTGTGGGGTCACCCCTCCACTTT.

The V and J genes are TRBV2 and TRBJ2-7, with 8 bases that match TRBD1. This CDR3 has 15 residues. After removal of 4 bases from V and 2 bases from J, the junction contained 7 bases not matched to a gene. CDR1 is SNHLY, CDR2 FYNNEI, per germline. This CDR3 reads CASSGAGTGAYEQYF. The CDR3 DNA is TGTGCCAGCAGTGGGGCCGGGACAGGTGCCTACGAGCAGTACTTC.

This chain connects TRBV19 to TRBJ2-5; TRBD1 matches 9 bases. Germline V lookup: CDR1 LNHDA, CDR2 SQIVND (reference sequence). This CDR3 region has 14 residues. V lost 3 bases, J lost 3 bases, and 2 bases stayed unmatched. DNA for the CDR3: TGTGCCAGTAGTATCGGGACAGGGAAAGAGACCCAGTACTTC. Protein: CASSIGTGKETQYF.

The rearrangement uses TRBV2 and TRBJ2-7; D is unresolved. V lost 3 bases, J lost 2 bases, and 8 bases lay in between. From germline, CDR1 is SNHLY and CDR2 FYNNEI. The CDR3 spans 13 residues. In DNA, the CDR3 is TGTGCCAGCAGTGAGACCTTGACCTACGAGCAGTACTTC. It translates to CASSETLTYEQYF.

The chain employs TRBV6-1 and TRBJ2-7; TRBD1 agrees at 9 bases. Trimming cost V 4 bases and J 2 bases; bases outside gene matches: 9. This CDR3 has 16 residues. Germline CDR1 MNHNS, CDR2 SASEGT. The CDR3 protein is CASSGYPGQGTYEQYF. The CDR3 bases are TGTGCCAGCAGTGGCTACCCGGGACAGGGAACCTACGAGCAGTACTTC.

The V gene is TRBV5-1, the J gene TRBJ1-2, with D uncertain. This CDR3 is 15 amino acids long. Trimming removed 0 bases at V and 7 bases at J, with 16 bases between. CDR1 is SGHRS, CDR2 YFSETQ, per germline. This CDR3 reads CASSLEGILYGGYTF. CDR3 sequence (DNA): TGCGCCAGCAGCTTGGAAGGGATCTTATATGGTGGCTACACCTTC.

This CDR3 is CASSLAGGLDTQYF. Written as DNA, the CDR3 is TGTGCCAGCAGCTTAGCGGGAGGGTTAGATACGCAGTATTTT. J is TRBJ2-3 and V is TRBV7-2; the match to TRBD2 covers 7 bases. Germline CDR1 and CDR2: SGHTA and FQGNSA. CDR3 length equals 14 residues. The ends lost 0 bases at V and 5 bases at J; junction bases unmatched: 2.

The rearrangement links TRBV10-3 to TRBJ2-7, with D perhaps matching TRBD1 (6 bases). Trimming stripped 8 bases from V and 4 bases from J, with 12 bases between. Germline CDR1 and CDR2: ENHRY and SYGVKD. The CDR3 extends over 12 amino acids. CDR3 sequence: CAIGQGQYEQYF. CDR3 in DNA: TGTGCCATCGGGCAGGGGCAGTACGAGCAGTACTTC.

The chain carries TRBV4-1 and TRBJ2-1; D unclear. The germline V gene encodes CDR1 MGHRA and CDR2 YSYEKL. Deletions cut 4 bases from V and 5 bases from J, with 9 bases between. This CDR3 has 13 amino acids. The CDR3 DNA sequence: TGCGCCAGCAGCCCTAACCTTAACAATGAGCAGTTCTTC. Encoded protein: CASSPNLNNEQFF.

This chain uses TRBV7-8 with TRBJ2-7; perhaps TRBD2 as D (6 bases). Trimming shortened V by 1 base and J by 2 bases, and 12 bases separated the two germline ends. The V gene's germline CDR1 is SGHVS and CDR2 FQNEAQ. The CDR3 loop spans 15 amino acids. The CDR3 DNA reads TGTGCCAGCAGCTTAGATGGCGGGAACCCCTACGAGCAGTACTTC. Residues: CASSLDGGNPYEQYF.

The chain combines TRBV5-1 with TRBJ1-4; D is unresolved. V gave up 2 bases and J gave up 0 bases, with 8 bases separating them. Germline CDR1 and CDR2: SGHRS and YFSETQ. The CDR3 is 15 amino acids. The CDR3 DNA reads TGCGCCAGCAGCTTCCGGGCAGCAACTAATGAAAAACTGTTTTTT. As protein: CASSFRAATNEKLFF.

This clone was found once. This chain uses TRBV6-6 with TRBJ1-2; tentative D call: TRBD1 (5 bases). The CDR3 has 14 amino acids. V lost 1 base and J 7 bases, leaving 13 bases between the germline ends. The germline CDR1 and CDR2 sequences are MNHNY and SVGAGI (reference sequence). The CDR3 DNA reads as TGTGCCAGCAGTTACTTGGCGACAGAAAGTGGCTACACCTTC. This codes for CASSYLATESGYTF.

The chain combines TRBV29-1 with TRBJ2-7, with D maybe TRBD2 (6 bases). The CDR3 covers 17 residues. Germline CDR1 SQVTM, CDR2 ANQGSEA. Here the CDR3 reads CRPHPTVGLPLLYEQYF. DNA of the CDR3: TGCAGGCCACATCCTACGGTGGGACTCCCTCTCCTATACGAGCAGTACTTC.

The chain combines TRBV6-1 with TRBJ1-3, with D unclear. Looked up from germline, CDR1 is MNHNS and CDR2 is SASEGT. V was clipped by 6 bases and J by 4 bases, with 7 bases between them. The CDR3 is 12 amino acids. CDR3 loop: CASRREGNTIYF. The CDR3, as DNA: TGTGCCAGCAGGCGGGAGGGAAACACCATATATTTT.

The chain links TRBV6-6 to TRBJ1-5, with D possibly matching TRBD1 (5 bases). The V and J ends lost 7 bases and 4 bases respectively, with 17 bases between them. The CDR3 spans 15 residues. Germline CDR1 reads MNHNY; CDR2 reads SVGAGI (reference sequence). The CDR3 reads CASTRPRDRNQPQHF. The CDR3 DNA follows: TGTGCCAGCACTCGTCCCAGGGATCGGAATCAGCCCCAGCATTTT.

This rearrangement joins TRBV30 to TRBJ1-4, with 7 bases matching TRBD1. With V trimmed by 4 bases and J by 5 bases, 4 bases remained unmatched. Germline values: CDR1 GTSNPN, CDR2 SVGIG (reference sequence). The CDR3 has 13 amino acids. This CDR3 is CAWTGQKNEKLFF. DNA of the CDR3: TGTGCCTGGACGGGACAGAAGAATGAAAAACTGTTTTTT.

J is TRBJ2-7 and V is TRBV4-3, with no clear D. The germline CDR1 and CDR2 sequences are LGHNA and YSLEER. The CDR3 runs 15 residues. The V gene lost 0 bases and the J gene lost 3 bases, with 12 bases spanning the gap. CDR3 DNA: TGCGCCAGCAGCCAAGAGTGGGTAGTCGGCTACGAGCAGTACTTC. It translates to CASSQEWVVGYEQYF.

J is TRBJ2-7 and V is TRBV6-6; perhaps TRBD1 as D (6 bases). Per germline, CDR1 MNHNY and CDR2 SVGAGI (reference sequence). The CDR3 runs to 14 residues. The germline V and J ends were trimmed by 6 bases and 3 bases, with 15 bases remaining between them. CDR3 bases: TGTGCCAGCAGACAATCGACAGGTAACTACGAGCAGTACTTC. It encodes CASRQSTGNYEQYF.

The rearrangement joins TRBV5-1 to TRBJ2-1, with 8 bases matching TRBD2. Trimming removed 1 base from V and 7 bases from J; junction bases left unmatched: 10. Germline-derived CDR1 and CDR2 are SGHRS and YFSETQ. There are 16 residues in the CDR3. CDR3 nucleotide sequence: TGCGCCAGCAGCTTGATGGCGGGAGGAGGTAGGAATGAGCAGTTCTTC. Protein sequence: CASSLMAGGGRNEQFF.

V and J are TRBV2 and TRBJ2-2; 11 bases agree with TRBD2. Germline-derived CDR1 and CDR2 are SNHLY and FYNNEI. Trimming at V came to 9 bases and at J to 6 bases, leaving 6 bases not matched to a gene. The CDR3 extends over 14 amino acids. The CDR3 nucleotides read TGTGCCAGTAGAACTAGCGGGAGTTCCGGGGAGCTGTTTTTT. Protein product: CASRTSGSSGELFF.

The chain combines TRBV6-6 with TRBJ1-2; perhaps TRBD1 as D (6 bases). The CDR3 loop spans 13 amino acids. The germline V and J ends were trimmed by 7 bases and 8 bases, with 17 bases remaining between them. The germline V gene encodes CDR1 MNHNY and CDR2 SVGAGI (reference sequence). The CDR3, as DNA: TGTGCCAGCACCCTAGTGGGGGGGCAAGGCTACACCTTC. Translated: CASTLVGGQGYTF.

This clone was seen just once. The chain carries TRBV30 and TRBJ1-2; D remains unclear. Trimming cost V 0 bases and J 4 bases, with 15 bases left between them. The CDR3 length is 15 residues. The germline V gene has CDR1 GTSNPN and CDR2 SVGIG (reference sequence). CDR3 bases: TGTGCCTGGAGTGTATCGGTTGGAGGGCCCTATGGCTACACCTTC. Translating it yields CAWSVSVGGPYGYTF.

This rearrangement joins TRBV7-9 to TRBJ1-2; 7 bases line up with TRBD1. Germline assignment: CDR1 SEHNR and CDR2 FQNEAQ (reference sequence). The CDR3 runs to 15 residues. Losses at the gene ends were 5 bases for V and 0 bases for J; bases not matched to a gene: 6. The CDR3, as DNA: TGTGCCAGCAGCGCGACAGGGTTAGCTAACTATGGCTACACCTTC. It encodes CASSATGLANYGYTF.